A single TCR beta chain is shown here with its context. The data were taken from a study of blood T cell repertoires in COVID-19. Whole-study context: Samples taken during acute and convalescent COVID-19 were collected in the United States, Italy and Spain.

Unmatched junction bases numbered 2, after V lost 2 bases and J lost 2 bases. The CDR3 loop spans 15 amino acids. Germline lookup yields CDR1 MNHNY and CDR2 SVGAGI (reference sequence). Method: immunoSEQ multiplex PCR; TCRdb's copy keeps in-frame clones and lacks some. The table records 120,000 to 150,000 clones, roughly four fifths of them present only once. The origin of this receptor is a human donor with acute or convalescent COVID-19. The donor label of this sample is uncertain. The sample was peripheral blood. V and J are TRBV6-6 and TRBJ2-7; 11 bases map to TRBD1. CDR3 in DNA: TGTGCCAGCAGTTACGGGGGACAGGGGGCCTACGAGCAGTACTTC. Its protein product is CASSYGGQGAYEQYF.